This TCR beta chain was retrieved from a study of T cells in Graves' hyperthyroidism and ophthalmopathy. Researchers amplified the TCR beta CDR3 regions from RNA transcripts. Carried out on the TCR CDR3, a first-round RT-PCR used the HTBI primer set. TCRdb reanalysed the multiplex PCR reads using MiXCR and keeps one entry per CDR3 protein. The sample contains 450,000 to 700,000 distinct CDR3 sequences, around 46% of which appear only once. This clonotype was seen only once. The CDR3 is made up of 15 amino acids. CDR1 is SGHNT and CDR2 is YYREEE in the germline V gene (reference sequence). Trimming took 0 bases from V and 7 from J, leaving 16 bases between them.

This TCR came from an adult woman with Graves' disease, either hyperthyroidism or ophthalmopathy (not recorded which). The rearrangement uses TRBV5-4 and TRBJ1-2, with no clear D. The sequencing input was peripheral blood or thyroid tissue (not recorded which). CDR3 loop: CASSLGFWGSVGYTF. The CDR3 bases are TGTGCCAGCAGCTTGGGATTTTGGGGTAGTGTTGGCTACACCTTC.